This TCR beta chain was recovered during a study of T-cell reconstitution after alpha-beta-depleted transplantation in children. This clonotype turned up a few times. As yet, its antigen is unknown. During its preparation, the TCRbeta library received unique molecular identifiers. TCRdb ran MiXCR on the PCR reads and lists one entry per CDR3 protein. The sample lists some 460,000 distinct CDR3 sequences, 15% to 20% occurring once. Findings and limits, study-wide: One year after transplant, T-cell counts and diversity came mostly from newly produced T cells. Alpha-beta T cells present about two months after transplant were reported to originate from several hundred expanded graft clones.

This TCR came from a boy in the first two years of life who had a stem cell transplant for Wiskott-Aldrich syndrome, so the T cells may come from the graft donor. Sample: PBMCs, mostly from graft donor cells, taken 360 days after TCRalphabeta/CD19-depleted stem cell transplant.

CDR3 in DNA: TGTGCCACCAGTGACCCGAACAGGTGGGAGACCCAGTACTTC. It codes for CATSDPNRWETQYF. The chain couples TRBV24-1 to TRBJ2-5, with a tentative D call TRBD1 (5 bases). V shed 4 bases and J shed 5 bases, with 13 bases lying between them. CDR3 size: 14 residues. Germline loops: CDR1 KGHDR, CDR2 SFDVKD.